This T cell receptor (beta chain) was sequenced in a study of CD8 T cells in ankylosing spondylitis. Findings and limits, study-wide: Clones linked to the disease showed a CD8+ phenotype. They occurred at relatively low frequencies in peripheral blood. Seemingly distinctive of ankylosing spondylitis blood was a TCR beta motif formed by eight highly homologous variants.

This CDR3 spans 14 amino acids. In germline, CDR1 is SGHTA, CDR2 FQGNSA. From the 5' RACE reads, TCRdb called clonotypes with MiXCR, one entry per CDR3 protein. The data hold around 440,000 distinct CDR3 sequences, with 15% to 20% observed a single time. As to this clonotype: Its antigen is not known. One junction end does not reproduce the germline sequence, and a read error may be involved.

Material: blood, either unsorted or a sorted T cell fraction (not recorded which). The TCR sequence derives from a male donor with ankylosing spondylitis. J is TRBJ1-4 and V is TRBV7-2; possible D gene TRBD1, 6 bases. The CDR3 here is CASTLAGEGEKLFF. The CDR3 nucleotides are TGTGCCAGCACCTTAGCAGGGGAGGGTGAAAAACTGTTTTTT.